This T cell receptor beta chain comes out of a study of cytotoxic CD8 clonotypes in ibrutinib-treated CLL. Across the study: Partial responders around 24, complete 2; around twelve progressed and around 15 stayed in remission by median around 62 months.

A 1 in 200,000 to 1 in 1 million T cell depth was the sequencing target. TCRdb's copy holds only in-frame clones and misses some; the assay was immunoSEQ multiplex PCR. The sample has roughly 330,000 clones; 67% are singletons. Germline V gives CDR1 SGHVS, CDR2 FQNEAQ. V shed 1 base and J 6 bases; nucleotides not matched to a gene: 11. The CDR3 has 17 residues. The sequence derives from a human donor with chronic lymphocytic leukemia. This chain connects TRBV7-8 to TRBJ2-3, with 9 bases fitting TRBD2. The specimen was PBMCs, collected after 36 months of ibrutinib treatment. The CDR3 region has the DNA TGTGCCAGCAGCTTAGAGTCTCCCCCTGGACTAGCGGATACGCAGTATTTT. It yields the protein CASSLESPPGLADTQYF.